A selection of T cell receptor beta chains follows, all from one sample in a study of blood T cell repertoires in COVID-19. The method was immunoSEQ multiplex PCR; TCRdb's version includes in-frame clones alone and lacks a portion of them. This table has around 65,000 clones, around four fifths appearing once. Sequencing was carried out using peripheral blood. These receptors were collected from a woman in her 50s with active or convalescent COVID-19. Both conserved end residues are part of each CDR3. The order of the fields is clone size, J gene, V gene, D gene, CDR3 protein, CDR3 DNA. D genes are given only for firm matches. Size values are once, few and many counts, or a class for expanded clones, and some rows have none.

few,TRBJ1-1,TRBV19,TRBD1,CASRPGTGPGTEAFF,TGTGCCAGTCGTCCCGGGACAGGGCCAGGCACTGAAGCTTTCTTT
-,TRBJ2-2,TRBV6-5,TRBD2,CASSLAGGTGELFF,TGTGCCAGCAGCCTAGCGGGGGGCACCGGGGAGCTGTTTTTT
-,TRBJ2-3,TRBV29-1,-,CSVDRSTDTQYF,TGCAGCGTTGACAGGAGCACAGATACGCAGTATTTT
-,TRBJ1-1,TRBV30,TRBD1,CAWSRTGGFGAFF,TGTGCCTGGAGTAGGACAGGGGGGTTCGGAGCTTTCTTT
many,TRBJ1-1,TRBV6-5,-,CASSYSRGRGNTEAFF,TGTGCCAGCAGTTACTCGAGAGGCAGGGGAAACACTGAAGCTTTCTTT
many,TRBJ2-1,TRBV2,TRBD2,CAGWWEGKNEQFF,TGTGCCGGGTGGTGGGAGGGGAAGAATGAGCAGTTCTTC
-,TRBJ2-7,TRBV5-8,TRBD1,CASSIEYRDRVYF,TGTGCCAGCAGCATAGAATACCGGGACAGGGTATACTTC
-,TRBJ2-7,TRBV7-9,-,CASSLIWTATSYEQYF,TGTGCCAGCAGCTTGATATGGACAGCGACCTCCTACGAGCAGTACTTC
-,TRBJ2-5,TRBV7-2,TRBD1,CASSWRDRERETQYF,TGTGCCAGCAGCTGGCGGGACAGGGAAAGGGAGACCCAGTACTTC
-,TRBJ2-5,TRBV29-1,TRBD1,CSVKTGSGETQYF,TGCAGCGTAAAGACAGGGTCTGGAGAGACCCAGTACTTC
-,TRBJ2-1,TRBV6-2/TRBV6-3,-,CASSYVGGRNEQFF,TGTGCCAGCAGTTACGTGGGAGGAAGGAATGAGCAGTTCTTC
-,TRBJ2-1,TRBV24-1,TRBD1,CATPVTGSSYNEQFF,TGTGCCACCCCTGTGACAGGGAGCTCCTACAATGAGCAGTTCTTC
-,TRBJ1-4,TRBV7-8,-,CASSLTPWAGAINEKLFF,TGTGCCAGCAGCTTAACCCCCTGGGCAGGGGCCATTAATGAAAAACTGTTTTTT
few,TRBJ1-6,TRBV6-1,-,CASSEWGSNSPLHF,TGTGCCAGCAGTGAGTGGGGCAGTAATTCACCCCTCCACTTT
-,TRBJ2-7,TRBV19,TRBD1,CASSVSTGGSYEQYF,TGTGCCAGTAGTGTGTCGACAGGGGGTTCTTACGAGCAGTACTTC
-,TRBJ2-4,TRBV15,-,CATSRGSGGNIQYF,TGTGCCACCAGCAGAGGGTCAGGGGGGAACATTCAGTACTTC